The subject of this entry is one T cell receptor beta chain. This clone's antigen is unknown. Since a much larger clone is just one base distant, this may be a read error. The data derive from a study of T-cell reconstitution after alpha-beta-depleted transplantation in children (TCRdb year 2016). Regarding the complete study: The study quantitatively tracked T-cell immune reconstitution after TCRalphabeta/CD19-depleted allogeneic hematopoietic cell transplantation in children using TCR repertoire profiling.

Beyond this particular receptor, the publication reports: The apparently early recovery of alphabetaT-cell counts about two months after transplant reportedly depended on only several hundred rapidly expanded clones that came from non-depleted graft cells. In some patients, the high TCRbeta diversity seen at day 60 was put down to recipient T cells and intrathymic progenitors that had survived conditioning. The frequencies of hyperexpanded clones fell over the following months, and after one year, T-cell counts and TCRbeta diversity were mostly attributed to newly produced T cells.

Libraries were constructed by PCR. TCRdb shows the sequencer as Illumina HiSeq 2500. Molecular barcoding was employed in the preparation of TCR libraries, with unique molecular identifiers being used to normalize TCRbeta repertoire quantification. The raw public reads went through TCRdb reprocessing: fastp at Q25, MiXCR clone calling, in-frame beta chains kept. Every distinct CDR3 protein forms one entry, paired with its most common genes and DNA. Within this sample are 700,000 or so distinct CDR3 sequences, with less than 15% of them counted one time only. The ten largest clonotypes hold roughly 0.77% of the sample. Spanning cysteine to phenylalanine, the CDR3 consists of 14 amino acids. Only the CDR3 part of the read is kept: 42 bases, read in frame from the first base. Here V drops 3 bases and J drops 8 bases, and the junction holds 7 bases not matched to any gene. The intended sense of this specimen's treatment or condition label: allogeneic hematopoietic cell transplantation with graft depleted of TCRalphabeta T cells and CD19 B cells. The children who served as transplant recipients had been given grafts of TCRalphabeta/CD19-depleted allogeneic hematopoietic cells.

The material sequenced was PBMCs, taken before TCRalphabeta/CD19-depleted stem cell transplant. The chain is encoded by TRBV12-3 or TRBV12-4 joined to TRBJ2-1, and 7 junction bases match TRBD2. The TCR was taken from a girl aged 2-10 years with congenital amegakaryocytic thrombocytopenia, due to receive a stem cell transplant. The nucleotide sequence is TGTGCCAGCAGTTTTGGACAAGCGGGATATGAGCAGTTCTTC. The translation is CASSFGQAGYEQFF.